This passage covers 15 T cell receptor beta chains from one sample sequenced in a study of T cell repertoires in cytomegalovirus infection. Antigens for these TCRs are unknown. One entry per CDR3 protein results from TCRdb running MiXCR on the reads. The table records more than 300,000 distinct CDR3 sequences, approximately 35% of them present only once. Sequencing was performed on cultured PBMCs, taken from culture after CMV antigen stimulation. These receptors all come from a human donor in good health (CMV status not recorded). Some clones in this sample may be carry-over from other donors' samples.

Only a few counts were recorded for this clonotype. CDR3 coding DNA: TGTGCTAGTGGTTTGTTGACGCAGGGGGCTGAGCAGTTCTTC. This codes for CASGLLTQGAEQFF. V usage is TRBV12-5 and J usage is TRBJ2-1; 8 nucleotides match TRBD1. V dropped 2 bases and J dropped 9; count of bases not matched to a gene: 6. The CDR3 covers 14 residues. Per the germline V gene, CDR1 is LGHNT and CDR2 is FRNRAP.

This clonotype was recorded at least ten times. V usage is TRBV7-2 and J usage is TRBJ1-1; a weak D match, TRBD1 (5 bases). Per the germline V gene, CDR1 is SGHTA and CDR2 is FQGNSA. Between the trimmed V and J ends, which lost 2 bases and 3 bases, there was a span of 7 bases. The CDR3 has 13 residues. In nucleotides, the CDR3 is TGTGCCAGCAGCTTACAGGGTCACACTGAAGCTTTCTTT. It specifies CASSLQGHTEAFF.

In this sample, this clonotype turned up many times. The chain employs TRBV25-1 and TRBJ2-1; D call uncertain. Trimming removed 5 bases from V and 4 bases from J, with 12 bases in between. Germline values: CDR1 MGHDK, CDR2 SYGVNS. The CDR3 loop spans 14 amino acids. CDR3 DNA sequence: TGTGCCAGCAGTCGGGTTGGGAATTACAATGAGCAGTTCTTC. This codes for CASSRVGNYNEQFF.

Only one count was recorded for this clonotype. This chain links TRBV27 with TRBJ2-4, with D possibly being TRBD2 (6 bases). V dropped 3 bases and J dropped 1 base, with 10 bases sitting between them. CDR1 is MNHEY, CDR2 SMNVEV, per germline (reference sequence). The CDR3 is 15 amino acids. The CDR3 sequence is CASSLGGIAKNIQYF. The CDR3 nucleotides read TGTGCCAGCAGTTTGGGGGGTATCGCCAAAAACATTCAGTACTTC.

V gene TRBV6-5 combines with J gene TRBJ1-2; D possibly corresponds to TRBD1 (5 bases). Deletions cut 1 base from V and 3 bases from J, with 9 bases between. Per the germline V gene, CDR1 is MNHEY and CDR2 is SVGAGI. The CDR3 totals 14 residues. The CDR3 loop is CASSYFQGDYGYTF. CDR3 nucleotides: TGTGCCAGCAGTTACTTTCAGGGAGACTATGGCTACACCTTC.

The chain is built from TRBV12-3 or TRBV12-4 and TRBJ1-2; 7 bases agree with TRBD1. This CDR3 contains 13 residues. V lost 6 bases to trimming and J lost 8 bases; unmatched junction nucleotides: 9. CDR3 protein: CASSPNRGRGYTF. Here the CDR3 DNA reads TGTGCCAGCAGCCCGAACAGGGGAAGAGGCTACACCTTC.

V is TRBV25-1 and J is TRBJ1-4; D is unclear. The V end was cut by 3 bases, the J end by 8 bases, with 10 bases between. CDR1 is MGHDK, CDR2 SYGVNS, per germline. The CDR3 extends over 13 amino acids. CDR3 in DNA: TGTGCCAGCAGTGAGTTACTAGGGGAAAAACTGTTTTTT. This gives the protein CASSELLGEKLFF.

This clonotype showed up just a few times. The J gene is TRBJ1-3, the V gene TRBV14; TRBD1 agrees at 9 bases. The CDR3 sequence is 16 residues long. V lost 2 bases, J lost 0 bases, and 2 bases stayed unmatched. Per germline, CDR1 SGHDN and CDR2 FVKESK. CDR3 amino acids: CASSQTGGGSGNTIYF. The CDR3 DNA follows: TGTGCCAGCAGCCAAACAGGGGGCGGCTCTGGAAACACCATATATTTT.

This clonotype has more than one count but fewer than ten. V and J are TRBV12-3 or TRBV12-4 and TRBJ2-5; D uncertain. The CDR3 has 12 residues. V lost 5 bases and J 9 bases, leaving 13 bases between the germline ends. CDR3 DNA sequence: TGTGCCAGCAGTCCGAACACCCAATCCCAGTACTTC. Its protein product is CASSPNTQSQYF.

The rearrangement joins TRBV6-6 to TRBJ2-7, with D unresolved. Germline V gives CDR1 MNHNY, CDR2 SVGAGI (reference sequence). The CDR3 spans 12 residues. Trimming cost V 5 bases and J 3 bases, with 8 bases left between them. Here the CDR3 DNA reads TGTGCCAGCAGTCCAACCATCTACGAGCAGTACTTC. This sequence encodes CASSPTIYEQYF.

The chain joins TRBV10-2 to TRBJ1-1, with a tentative D call TRBD1 (6 bases). The length of the CDR3 is 12 residues. V lost 8 bases and J lost 1, with 8 bases in between. Germline V gene lookup returns CDR1 WSHSY and CDR2 SAAADI. The CDR3 region is CASQQGNTEAFF. In nucleotides, the CDR3 is TGCGCCAGCCAACAGGGGAACACTGAAGCTTTCTTT.

This clonotype turned up a few times. This chain links TRBV6-2 or TRBV6-3 with TRBJ2-3, with 13 bases that match TRBD2. Germline CDR1 is MNHEY and CDR2 is SVGEGT. Unmatched junction bases numbered 6, after V lost 0 bases and J lost 0 bases. The CDR3 consists of 19 residues. CDR3 sequence reads: CASSYSGLAGDQSTDTQYF. CDR3 bases: TGTGCCAGCAGTTACTCTGGACTAGCGGGAGACCAGAGCACAGATACGCAGTATTTT.

The chain has TRBV6-2 or TRBV6-3 and TRBJ2-1; TRBD2 agrees at 8 bases. V lost 3 bases to trimming and J lost 0 bases; unmatched junction nucleotides: 10. The length of the CDR3 is 18 residues. Germline V gene lookup returns CDR1 MNHEY and CDR2 SVGEGT. The CDR3 coding sequence is TGTGCCAGCAGTTATCCCTCCGTAGCGGGAAGCTCCTACAATGAGCAGTTCTTC. Translating gives CASSYPSVAGSSYNEQFF.

The chain is built from TRBV4-1 and TRBJ2-1; D gene unclear. This CDR3 has 15 residues. V shed 1 base and J shed 3 bases, with 10 bases lying between them. Germline V gene sequence: CDR1 MGHRA, CDR2 YSYEKL. CDR3 in amino acids: CASSQGRIHYNEQFF. DNA for the CDR3: TGCGCCAGCAGCCAAGGGCGGATACACTACAATGAGCAGTTCTTC.

This clonotype showed up many times. This chain links TRBV12-3 or TRBV12-4 with TRBJ1-5; D possibly corresponds to TRBD1 (5 bases). CDR3 length: 17 residues. Trimming removed 4 bases from V and 0 bases from J, with 16 bases in between. CDR3 nucleotide sequence: TGTGCCAGCAGTTCCTCGGAGGGACCTCATAGCAATCAGCCCCAGCATTTT. This codes for CASSSSEGPHSNQPQHF.